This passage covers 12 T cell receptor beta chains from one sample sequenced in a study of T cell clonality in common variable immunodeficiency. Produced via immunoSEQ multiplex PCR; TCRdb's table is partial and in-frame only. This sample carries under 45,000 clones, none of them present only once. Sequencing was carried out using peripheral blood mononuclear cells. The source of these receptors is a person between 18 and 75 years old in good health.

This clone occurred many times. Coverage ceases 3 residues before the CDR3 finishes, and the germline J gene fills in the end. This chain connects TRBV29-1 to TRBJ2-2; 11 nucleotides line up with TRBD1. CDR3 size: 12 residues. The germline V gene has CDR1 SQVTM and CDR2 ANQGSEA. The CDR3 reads CSVDRGHEKLFF. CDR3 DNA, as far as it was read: TGCAGCGTGGACAGGGGGCATGAAAAG.

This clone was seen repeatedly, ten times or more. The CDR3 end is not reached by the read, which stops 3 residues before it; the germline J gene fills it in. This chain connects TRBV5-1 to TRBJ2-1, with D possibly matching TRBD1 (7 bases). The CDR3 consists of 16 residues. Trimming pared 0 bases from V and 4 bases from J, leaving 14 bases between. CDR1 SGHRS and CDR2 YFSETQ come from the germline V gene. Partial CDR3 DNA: TGCGCCAGCAGCTTGGAGGAGGGGGCCGCATACAATGAG. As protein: CASSLEEGAAYNE. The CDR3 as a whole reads CASSLEEGAAYNEQFF.

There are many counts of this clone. The sequenced part of the CDR3 DNA is TGCGCCAGCTCAGTCACAGGGGATGGAGGC. Its translation: CASSVTGDGG. The complete CDR3 sequence is CASSVTGDGGYTF. The chain has TRBV5-1 and TRBJ1-2; 7 bases are shared with TRBD1. The sequenced fragment ends 3 residues before the CDR3 boundary, so the rest is inferred from the germline J gene. CDR1 and CDR2 (germline): SGHRS, YFSETQ. The CDR3 sequence is 13 residues long.

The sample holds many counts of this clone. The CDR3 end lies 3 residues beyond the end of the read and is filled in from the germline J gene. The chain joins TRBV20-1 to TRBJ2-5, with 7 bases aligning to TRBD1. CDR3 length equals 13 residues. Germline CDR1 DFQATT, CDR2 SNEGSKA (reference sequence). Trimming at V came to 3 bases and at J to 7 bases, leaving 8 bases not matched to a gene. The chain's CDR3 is CSASDRVTGTQYF. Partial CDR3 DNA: TGCAGTGCTAGCGACAGGGTTACGGGGACC.

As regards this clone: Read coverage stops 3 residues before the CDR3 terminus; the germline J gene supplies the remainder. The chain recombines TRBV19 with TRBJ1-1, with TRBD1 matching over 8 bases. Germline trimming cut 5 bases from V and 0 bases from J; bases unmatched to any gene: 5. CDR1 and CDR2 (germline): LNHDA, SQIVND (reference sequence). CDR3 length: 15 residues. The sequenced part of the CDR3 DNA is TGTGCCAGTAGTTTCTCAGGGGGCTTGAACACTGAA. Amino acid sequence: CASSFSGGLNTE. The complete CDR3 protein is CASSFSGGLNTEAFF.

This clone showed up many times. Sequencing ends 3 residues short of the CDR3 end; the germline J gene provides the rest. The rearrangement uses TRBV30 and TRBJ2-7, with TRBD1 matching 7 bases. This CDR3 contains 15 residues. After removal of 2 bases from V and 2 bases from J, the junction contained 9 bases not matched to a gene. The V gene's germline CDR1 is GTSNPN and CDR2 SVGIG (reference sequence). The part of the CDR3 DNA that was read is TGTGCCTGGAGTATAGGGACAGTGGGGACCTACGAG. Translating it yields CAWSIGTVGTYE. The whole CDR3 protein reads CAWSIGTVGTYEQYF.

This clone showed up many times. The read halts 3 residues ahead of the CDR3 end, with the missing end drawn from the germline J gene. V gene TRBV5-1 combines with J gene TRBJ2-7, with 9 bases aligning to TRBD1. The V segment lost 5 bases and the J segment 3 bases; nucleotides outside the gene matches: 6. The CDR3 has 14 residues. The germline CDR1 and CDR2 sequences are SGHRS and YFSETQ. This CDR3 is CASSTPGQGYEQYF. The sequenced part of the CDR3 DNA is TGCGCCAGCAGTACGCCGGGACAGGGCTACGAG.

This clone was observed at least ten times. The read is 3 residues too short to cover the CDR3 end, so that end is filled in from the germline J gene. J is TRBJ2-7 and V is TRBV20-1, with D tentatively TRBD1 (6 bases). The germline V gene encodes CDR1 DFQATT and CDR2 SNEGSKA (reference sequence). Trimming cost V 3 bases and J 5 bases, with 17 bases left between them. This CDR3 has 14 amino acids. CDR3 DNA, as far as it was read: TGCAGTGCTAGCCGAGGGGGTCAAACAGACGAG. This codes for CSASRGGQTDE. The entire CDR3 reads CSASRGGQTDEQYF.

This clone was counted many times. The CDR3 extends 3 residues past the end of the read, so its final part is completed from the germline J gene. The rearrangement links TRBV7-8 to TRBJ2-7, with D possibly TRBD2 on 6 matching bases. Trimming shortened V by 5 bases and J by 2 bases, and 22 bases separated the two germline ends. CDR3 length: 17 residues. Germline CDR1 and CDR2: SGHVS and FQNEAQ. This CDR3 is CASSPVILSGGAYEQYF. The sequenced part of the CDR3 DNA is TGTGCCAGCAGCCCGGTGATCCTATCCGGGGGAGCCTACGAG.

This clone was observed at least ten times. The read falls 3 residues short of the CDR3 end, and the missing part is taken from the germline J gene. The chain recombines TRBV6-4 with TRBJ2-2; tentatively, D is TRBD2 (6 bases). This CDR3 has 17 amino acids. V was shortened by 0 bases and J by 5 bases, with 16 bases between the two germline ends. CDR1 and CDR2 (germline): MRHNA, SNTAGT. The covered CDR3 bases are TGTGCCAGCAGTGACTCTTCGATTGCGGGGCGAACCGGGGAG. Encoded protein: CASSDSSIAGRTGE. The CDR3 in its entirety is CASSDSSIAGRTGELFF.

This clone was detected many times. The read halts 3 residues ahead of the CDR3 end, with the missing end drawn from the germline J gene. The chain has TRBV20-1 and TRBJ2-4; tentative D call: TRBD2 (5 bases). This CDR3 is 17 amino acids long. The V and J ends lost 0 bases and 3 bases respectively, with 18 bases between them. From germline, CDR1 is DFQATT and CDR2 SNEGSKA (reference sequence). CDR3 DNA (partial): TGCAGTGCTAGAGAAAAGGTTCGGAAGCGGCTCAAAAACATT. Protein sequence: CSAREKVRKRLKNI. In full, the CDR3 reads CSAREKVRKRLKNIQYF.

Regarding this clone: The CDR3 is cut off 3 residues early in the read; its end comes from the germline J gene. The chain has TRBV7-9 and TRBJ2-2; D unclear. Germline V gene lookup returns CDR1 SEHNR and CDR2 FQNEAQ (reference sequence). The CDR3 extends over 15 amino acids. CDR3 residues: CASSFLGATNEKLFF. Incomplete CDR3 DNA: TGTGCCAGCAGCTTCCTGGGTGCAACTAATGAAAAG.